The 9 T cell receptor beta chains below come from one sample, sequenced in a study of T cell responses to AZD1222 COVID-19 vaccine. Here immunoSEQ multiplex PCR was the method, and the copy in TCRdb shows in-frame clones only, minus some. The table shows 100,000 to 150,000 clones, with roughly 85% occurring only once. The source material was peripheral blood, sampled 28 days after the second AZD1222 dose. These receptors came from an adult who received the AZD1222 COVID-19 vaccine.

Only one count was recorded for this clone. This chain links TRBV4-2 with TRBJ1-1; 8 nucleotides agree with TRBD1. After removal of 3 bases from V and 6 bases from J, the junction contained 6 bases not matched to a gene. The germline CDR1 and CDR2 sequences are LGHNA and YNFKEQ. This CDR3 spans 14 amino acids. In DNA form, the CDR3 reads TGTGCCAGCAGCCAGTCAGGGGGCAGGGCTGAAGCTTTCTTT. It specifies CASSQSGGRAEAFF.

The J gene is TRBJ2-7, the V gene TRBV6-2 or TRBV6-3; 7 bases line up with TRBD1. CDR3 size: 14 residues. The V gene end was trimmed by 5 bases and the J gene end by 3 bases; junction bases not matched to a gene: 7. CDR1 and CDR2 from the germline V gene are MNHEY and SVGEGT. The CDR3 is CASSGTATYYEQYF. CDR3 nucleotides: TGTGCCAGCAGTGGGACAGCCACGTACTACGAGCAGTACTTC.

The CDR3 DNA is TGTGCCAGCAGCCTCTCCCGGGGAACTAACACCGGGGAGCTGTTTTTT. Translated: CASSLSRGTNTGELFF. The rearrangement links TRBV11-3 to TRBJ2-2; D might be TRBD2 (5 bases). Germline CDR1 reads SGHNT; CDR2 reads YENEEA. This CDR3 has 16 residues. V shed 5 bases and J shed 2 bases, with 15 bases lying between them.

This clone was recorded only once. CDR3 protein: CASSYGGRSYEQYF. CDR3 bases: TGTGCCAGCAGTTATGGGGGGCGATCCTACGAGCAGTACTTC. This chain joins TRBV6-5 and TRBJ2-7, with D perhaps assigned TRBD1 or TRBD2 (6 bases each). Germline V CDR1 and CDR2: MNHEY, SVGAGI. CDR3 length: 14 residues. Trimming stripped 3 bases from V and 1 base from J, with 10 bases between.

This clone came up once. The rearrangement uses TRBV27 and TRBJ2-7; the match to TRBD1 covers 10 bases. CDR1 and CDR2 (germline): MNHEY, SMNVEV (reference sequence). After removal of 4 bases from V and 2 bases from J, the junction contained 8 bases not matched to a gene. The length of the CDR3 is 16 residues. The DNA for the CDR3 is TGTGCCAGCAGTTCTGCGACAGGGGGCCAAACCTACGAGCAGTACTTC. Translating it yields CASSSATGGQTYEQYF.

This clone was found a few times. The CDR3 region has the DNA TGCAGTGCTAGTCCCCCCATCTGGAATAGCAATCAGCCCCAGCATTTT. Its protein is CSASPPIWNSNQPQHF. The V and J genes are TRBV20-1 and TRBJ1-5; D gene uncertain. Between the trimmed V and J ends, which lost 3 bases and 0 bases, there was a span of 15 bases. Germline lookup yields CDR1 DFQATT and CDR2 SNEGSKA (reference sequence). This CDR3 has 16 amino acids.

The chain recombines TRBV7-2 with TRBJ2-1; D may match TRBD1 or TRBD2 (5 bases each). Germline V lookup: CDR1 SGHTA, CDR2 FQGNSA. The CDR3 runs 15 residues. V was pared by 5 bases and J by 8 bases, with 19 bases between. The chain's CDR3 is CASSPGGGGFDEQFF. CDR3 bases: TGTGCCAGCAGCCCCGGCGGTGGGGGTTTTGATGAGCAGTTCTTC. Combining the CDR3 with reference TRBV7-2 and TRBJ2-1 gives the whole variable domain GAGVSQSPSNKVTEKGKDVELRCDPISGHTALYWYRQSLGQGLEFLIYFQGNSAPDKSGLPSDRFSAERTGGSVSTLTIQRTQQEDSAVYLCASSPGGGGFDEQFFGPGTRLTVL.

This clone has more than one count but fewer than ten. V and J are TRBV28 and TRBJ1-2; D might be TRBD1 (6 bases). CDR3 size: 14 residues. CDR1 and CDR2 (germline): MDHEN, SYDVKM. V was cut by 1 base and J by 6 bases, with 12 bases left in between. The CDR3 DNA follows: TGTGCCAGCAGTTTATCGGCAGGGGTGAATGGCTACACCTTC. Protein sequence: CASSLSAGVNGYTF.

The rearrangement links TRBV21-1 to TRBJ1-1; the listed D gene, TRBD1, was not tested against the DNA. TRBV21-1 is termed a pseudogene. CDR3 length: 13 residues. CDR3 protein: CASSSRQCTEAFF. CDR3 nucleotide sequence: TGTGCCAGCAGCAGCCGACAGTGTACTGAAGCTTTCTTT.